What follows are 24 T cell receptor beta chains derived from one specimen sequenced in a study of blood T cell repertoires in COVID-19. TCRdb's copy holds only in-frame clones and misses some; the assay was immunoSEQ multiplex PCR. The table records about 360,000 clones, more than 75% of them present only once. The sequenced sample consisted of peripheral blood. All receptors come from a human donor with acute or convalescent COVID-19. The donor label of this sample is uncertain.

This rearrangement joins TRBV29-1 to TRBJ2-1; 9 bases are a match to TRBD2. Germline V CDR1 and CDR2: SQVTM, ANQGSEA. The length of the CDR3 is 15 residues. With V trimmed by 4 bases and J by 6 bases, 10 bases remained unmatched. The CDR3 sequence: CSVGKVAGGSNEQFF. The CDR3 coding sequence is TGCAGCGTTGGTAAGGTTGCGGGGGGGAGCAATGAGCAGTTCTTC.

The CDR3 DNA follows: TGTGCCAGCTCTGGACAGCCGTCTGGGGCCAACGTCCTGACTTTC. It is translated as CASSGQPSGANVLTF. V and J are TRBV18 and TRBJ2-6; weak D call: TRBD1 (6 bases). V lost 6 bases and J lost 1, with 10 bases in between. The CDR3 spans 15 residues. Looked up from germline, CDR1 is KGHSH and CDR2 is LQKENI.

The chain carries TRBV6-5 and TRBJ2-1, with D maybe TRBD2 (6 bases). V was shortened by 6 bases and J by 3 bases, with 12 bases between the two germline ends. CDR3 length: 14 amino acids. Per the germline V gene, CDR1 is MNHEY and CDR2 is SVGAGI. DNA of the CDR3: TGTGCCAGCAGACCCGGGACTGTCTACAATGAGCAGTTCTTC. It translates to CASRPGTVYNEQFF.

The rearrangement joins TRBV19 to TRBJ1-5; D remains ambiguous. Germline-derived CDR1 and CDR2 are LNHDA and SQIVND (reference sequence). The length of the CDR3 is 13 residues. The ends were cut back, 8 bases at V and 6 bases at J, with 14 bases in the middle. This chain's CDR3 is CASATFSAQPQHF. For the CDR3, the DNA is TGTGCCAGTGCGACATTTTCGGCTCAGCCCCAGCATTTT.

The V call is TRBV5-6, the J call TRBJ1-2; TRBD1 agrees at 10 bases. This CDR3 comprises 15 residues. The germline V gene encodes CDR1 SGHDT and CDR2 YYEEEE. V dropped 1 base and J dropped 4; count of bases not matched to a gene: 4. CDR3 loop: CASSLWGTGAYGYTF. CDR3 bases: TGTGCCAGCAGCTTGTGGGGGACAGGGGCCTATGGCTACACCTTC.

The CDR3 bases are TGTGCCAGCAGTGGGTATCCGGGACAGGGGGACAAAAACATTCAGTACTTC. This encodes CASSGYPGQGDKNIQYF. The V and J genes are TRBV28 and TRBJ2-4; 11 bases line up with TRBD1. J was trimmed by 3 bases and V by 5 bases; bases with no gene match: 9. The length of the CDR3 is 17 residues. Germline V gene lookup returns CDR1 MDHEN and CDR2 SYDVKM.

This rearrangement joins TRBV6-6 to TRBJ2-4; D might be TRBD1 (5 bases). This CDR3 has 14 amino acids. Looked up from germline, CDR1 is MNHNY and CDR2 is SVGAGI (reference sequence). V was shortened by 5 bases and J by 0 bases, with 8 bases between the two germline ends. The chain's CDR3 is CASSGHLAKNIQYF. The CDR3 DNA reads as TGTGCCAGCAGTGGACACCTAGCCAAAAACATTCAGTACTTC.

CDR3 in DNA: TGTGCCAGCAGCGTAGTCACGGATGGCTACACCTTC. This codes for CASSVVTDGYTF. The V gene is TRBV9, the J gene TRBJ1-2, with D unresolved. Germline-derived CDR1 and CDR2 are SGDLS and YYNGEE. V gave up 0 bases and J gave up 6 bases, with 6 bases separating them. This CDR3 has 12 residues.

This chain connects TRBV20-1 to TRBJ1-5; D possibly corresponds to TRBD1 (5 bases). V was cut by 3 bases and J by 1 base, with 7 bases left in between. This CDR3 is built from 13 residues. CDR1 is DFQATT, CDR2 SNEGSKA, per germline (reference sequence). This CDR3 reads CSASRGSNQPQHF. In DNA, the CDR3 is TGCAGTGCTAGTCGGGGGAGCAATCAGCCCCAGCATTTT.

This chain joins TRBV30 and TRBJ1-1; D is uncertain. The germline CDR1 and CDR2 sequences are GTSNPN and SVGIG (reference sequence). Trimming pared 0 bases from V and 3 bases from J, leaving 14 bases between. This CDR3 region has 15 residues. DNA of the CDR3: TGTGCCTGGAGTGTATCTGTTTACGGTGACACTGAAGCTTTCTTT. Translating gives CAWSVSVYGDTEAFF.

The V call is TRBV19, the J call TRBJ1-2, with 9 bases lining up with TRBD1. This CDR3 has 14 amino acids. CDR1 and CDR2 (germline): LNHDA, SQIVND (reference sequence). Trimming at V came to 4 bases and at J to 4 bases, leaving 4 bases not matched to a gene. The CDR3 bases are TGTGCCAGTAGTAGACAGGGGGGTAGCTATGGCTACACCTTC. It translates to CASSRQGGSYGYTF.

The genes are TRBV10-3 and TRBJ2-7; 12 positions match TRBD2. V shed 6 bases, J shed 7 bases, and the junction held 4 bases outside the gene matches. CDR1 is ENHRY, CDR2 SYGVKD, per germline. This CDR3 contains 13 residues. CDR3 residues: CAIRWTSGVEQYF. The CDR3 bases are TGTGCCATCAGATGGACTAGCGGGGTAGAGCAGTACTTC.

V is TRBV6-5 and J is TRBJ1-3, with D maybe TRBD1 (5 bases). The germline gives CDR1 MNHEY, CDR2 SVGAGI. The ends were cut back, 4 bases at V and 0 bases at J, with 13 bases in the middle. The CDR3 is 16 residues long. DNA of the CDR3: TGTGCCAGCAGTTTTGGGGGGTCGGACTCTGGAAACACCATATATTTT. Translated: CASSFGGSDSGNTIYF.

Points on this clone: A junction end diverges from the germline sequence, so it may reflect a read error. This chain uses TRBV6-1 with TRBJ2-3; TRBD2 agrees at 9 bases. Per the germline V gene, CDR1 is MNHNS and CDR2 is SASEGT. The CDR3 length is 15 residues. CDR3 in DNA: TGTGCCAGCACTGAAGCGGGGGGTCGCACAGATACGCAGTATTTT. Encoded protein: CASTEAGGRTDTQYF.

The CDR3 DNA reads TGTGCCAGCAGTCCTTATCGAGAGGGCTTTGTGGCTTTCTTT. Residues: CASSPYREGFVAFF. The gene calls are TRBV3-1 (or the pseudogene TRBV3-2) and TRBJ1-1, with unresolved D. The CDR3 length is 14 residues. V shed 6 bases and J shed 11 bases, with 22 bases lying between them. The germline V gene has CDR1 LGHDT and CDR2 YNNKEL (reference sequence).

The chain is built from TRBV9 and TRBJ1-2, with TRBD1 as a possible D gene (5 bases). The CDR3 sequence is 14 residues long. The germline gives CDR1 SGDLS, CDR2 YYNGEE. V was shortened by 2 bases and J by 4 bases, with 12 bases between the two germline ends. The CDR3 DNA follows: TGTGCCAGCAGCGTGGACACGTCACTCTATGGCTACACCTTC. This encodes CASSVDTSLYGYTF.

V is TRBV5-8 and J is TRBJ2-2; 8 bases agree with TRBD1. Trimming took 1 base from V and 6 from J; bases not matched to a gene: 11. The CDR3 is made up of 17 amino acids. CDR1 and CDR2 from the germline V gene are SGHTS and YDEGEE. CDR3 in amino acids: CASSLFSGPGGSGELFF. The CDR3 nucleotides are TGTGCCAGCAGCTTGTTCTCCGGGCCAGGGGGCTCCGGGGAGCTGTTTTTT.

The chain recombines TRBV5-1 with TRBJ2-2; tentatively, D is TRBD2 (6 bases). V was trimmed by 9 bases and J by 4 bases, leaving 13 bases between them. From germline, CDR1 is SGHRS and CDR2 YFSETQ. This CDR3 comprises 13 residues. The CDR3: CATRPGVTGELFF. The CDR3 coding sequence is TGCGCCACCCGCCCGGGGGTCACCGGGGAGCTGTTTTTT.

V is TRBV5-1 and J is TRBJ2-2; 13 nucleotides match TRBD2. CDR1 and CDR2 from the germline V gene are SGHRS and YFSETQ. Unmatched junction bases numbered 6, after V lost 1 base and J lost 3 bases. This CDR3 is 18 amino acids long. The CDR3 bases are TGCGCCAGCAGCTTGTTCTGGGGGACTAGCGGGGACACCGGGGAGCTGTTTTTT. Amino acid sequence: CASSLFWGTSGDTGELFF.

This chain uses TRBV18 with TRBJ2-2; D is perhaps TRBD1 (5 bases). The CDR3 has 14 residues. Trimming pared 7 bases from V and 0 bases from J, leaving 9 bases between. Germline lookup yields CDR1 KGHSH and CDR2 LQKENI. The CDR3 spells CASLDRANTGELFF. CDR3 in DNA: TGTGCCAGCTTAGACAGAGCGAACACCGGGGAGCTGTTTTTT.

This sequence joins TRBV7-2 and TRBJ2-3, with 7 bases fitting TRBD1. CDR1 and CDR2 from the germline V gene are SGHTA and FQGNSA. Unmatched junction bases numbered 9, after V lost 5 bases and J lost 4 bases. CDR3 size: 15 residues. The CDR3 here is CASSARGRGPDTQYF. DNA for the CDR3: TGTGCCAGCAGCGCGAGGGGGCGAGGTCCAGATACGCAGTATTTT.

This clone was recorded only once. The V gene is TRBV19, the J gene TRBJ2-3; 12 bases fit TRBD2. This CDR3 is built from 17 residues. V was clipped by 5 bases and J by 2 bases; unmatched bases: 8. CDR1 and CDR2 from the germline V gene are LNHDA and SQIVND (reference sequence). The CDR3 spells CASSQSWTSGITDTQYF. In nucleotides, the CDR3 is TGTGCCAGTAGTCAATCTTGGACTAGCGGGATCACAGATACGCAGTATTTT.

This clone was counted a single time. J is TRBJ2-5 and V is TRBV5-1; TRBD2 matches 7 bases. This CDR3 is 18 amino acids long. The junction had 19 bases not matched to a gene; V was cut back by 4 bases and J by 4 bases. Looked up from germline, CDR1 is SGHRS and CDR2 is YFSETQ. The DNA of the CDR3 is TGCGCCAGCAGCCTACTGGGGGGGAATGGGGCTCCCGGAGAGACCCAGTACTTC. The encoded protein is CASSLLGGNGAPGETQYF.

The gene calls are TRBV28 and TRBJ2-1; TRBD1 is a possible D gene (6 bases). Germline V gene sequence: CDR1 MDHEN, CDR2 SYDVKM. V was trimmed by 6 bases and J by 10 bases, leaving 22 bases between them. The CDR3 contains 15 residues. The CDR3 DNA reads as TGTGCCAGCAGCCCTAGGGGGAAAGGCGTTTACGAGCAGTTCTTC. This codes for CASSPRGKGVYEQFF.